The clone carrying this TCR beta chain showed up just a few times. It was with unique molecular identifiers that the TCRbeta library was prepared. TCRdb independently ran MiXCR on the PCR reads; one entry per CDR3 protein. The sample yields roughly 400,000 distinct CDR3 sequences, just over 20% seen once. This entry is derived from a study of T-cell reconstitution after alpha-beta-depleted transplantation in children. The ends were cut back, 0 bases at V and 7 bases at J, with 11 bases in the middle. The CDR3 totals 14 residues. CDR1 SGHDT and CDR2 YYEEEE come from the germline V gene. The receptor was derived from a human donor who donated a stem cell graft to a child with acute myeloid leukemia. Sequenced material: PBMCs from the stem cell graft donor, taken from the stem cell graft. This chain uses TRBV5-6 with TRBJ1-5; no clear D. CDR3 DNA sequence: TGTGCCAGCAGCTTGGCTGTGGGGAGGCAGCCCCAGCATTTT. Its protein is CASSLAVGRQPQHF.